The rows below give T cell receptor beta chains drawn from one sample of a study of blood T cell repertoires in COVID-19. Assay: immunoSEQ multiplex PCR; the TCRdb copy retains only in-frame clones and omits some. The sample carries about 160,000 clones, about 93% recorded once. Sequenced sample: peripheral blood. Source of these receptors: a woman between 45 and 65 years old with acute or convalescent COVID-19. The CDR3 runs from the conserved cysteine through the conserved F or W. Each record gives: V gene, D gene, clone size, J gene, CDR3 protein, CDR3 DNA. D genes are given only for firm matches. Only some rows state a clone size, as once, few, many or a class for expanded clones.

v_call: TRBV10-3; d_call: TRBD2; clone_size: .; j_call: TRBJ2-7; cdr3_aa: CAIATWRGGLYEQYF; cdr3_nt: TGTGCCATCGCGACCTGGCGGGGGGGCTTATACGAGCAGTACTTC
v_call: TRBV28; d_call: TRBD1; clone_size: .; j_call: TRBJ2-1; cdr3_aa: CASSWTGYFNEQFF; cdr3_nt: TGTGCCAGCAGTTGGACAGGGTACTTCAATGAGCAGTTCTTC
v_call: TRBV19; d_call: TRBD1; clone_size: few; j_call: TRBJ1-1; cdr3_aa: CASTPSGTGGTEAFF; cdr3_nt: TGTGCCAGTACCCCTTCCGGGACAGGGGGCACTGAAGCTTTCTTT
v_call: TRBV20-1; d_call: .; clone_size: .; j_call: TRBJ2-1; cdr3_aa: CSVPQRNEQFF; cdr3_nt: TGCAGTGTCCCGCAGAGGAATGAGCAGTTCTTC
v_call: TRBV25-1; d_call: .; clone_size: once; j_call: TRBJ2-7; cdr3_aa: CASSGRGGYEQYF; cdr3_nt: TGTGCCAGCAGTGGTAGGGGTGGCTACGAGCAGTACTTC
v_call: TRBV28; d_call: .; clone_size: .; j_call: TRBJ1-1; cdr3_aa: CASAEVGGPEAFF; cdr3_nt: TGTGCCAGCGCTGAGGTCGGGGGGCCGGAAGCTTTCTTT
v_call: TRBV11-2; d_call: TRBD2; clone_size: once; j_call: TRBJ2-7; cdr3_aa: CASSFSAGPYEQYF; cdr3_nt: TGTGCCAGCAGCTTTTCAGCGGGACCCTACGAGCAGTACTTC
v_call: TRBV29-1; d_call: .; clone_size: .; j_call: TRBJ2-7; cdr3_aa: CSVSGGESYEQYF; cdr3_nt: TGCAGCGTTTCAGGCGGGGAGAGCTACGAGCAGTACTTC
v_call: TRBV18; d_call: .; clone_size: .; j_call: TRBJ1-2; cdr3_aa: CASSPRAPPTYGYTF; cdr3_nt: TGTGCCAGCTCACCACGGGCCCCCCCCACCTATGGCTACACCTTC
v_call: TRBV7-2; d_call: TRBD2; clone_size: .; j_call: TRBJ2-1; cdr3_aa: CASSLGRESVNEQFF; cdr3_nt: TGTGCCAGCAGCTTAGGGCGGGAGAGCGTCAATGAGCAGTTCTTC